Below, one T cell receptor beta chain is given with its context. The authors ran a second PCR of about 6 to 11 cycles using a sample-barcoded 5' primer and a J-beta primer mix. TCRdb itself ran the 5' RACE reads through MiXCR, one entry per CDR3 protein. The table shows roughly 1,800,000 distinct CDR3 sequences, with less than 50% occurring only once. The data were obtained in a study of blood T cells in healthy people across ages. Trimming cost V 5 bases and J 4 bases; bases outside gene matches: 6. The CDR3 contains 14 residues. Germline-derived CDR1 and CDR2 are MNHEY and SVGEGT. The sequence was collected from a woman in her forties in good health. Sequencing was carried out using blood. The rearrangement joins TRBV6-2 or TRBV6-3 to TRBJ1-1, with 8 bases aligning to TRBD1. The CDR3 DNA follows: TGTGCCAGCAGTCTACAGGGGGTGTTCACTGAAGCTTTCTTT. Translated: CASSLQGVFTEAFF.